This TCR beta chain was recorded in a study of sequential checkpoint blockade in melanoma. For the study at large: Patients were randomized 1:1 to nivolumab-then-ipilimumab or ipilimumab-then-nivolumab first-line. DNA from 91 pretreatment tumor samples underwent TCRβ immunosequencing.

Trimming took 4 bases from V and 0 from J; bases not matched to a gene: 3. Germline V gives CDR1 SGHNT, CDR2 YENEEA. The CDR3 is made up of 15 amino acids. Measured with immunoSEQ multiplex PCR; TCRdb has only the in-frame clones, and not every one. The sample consists of some 4,700 clones, under 30% of them appearing once. Treatment indicated: randomized to nivolumab then ipilimumab (arm A) or the reverse (arm B). DNA-damaging chemotherapy had not been given to any patient beforehand. Source: tumor tissue (inferred from file names), taken from a patient given nivolumab and ipilimumab in sequence. The rearrangement joins TRBV11-3 to TRBJ1-3; TRBD1 agrees at 7 bases. The clonotype originates from a human donor with melanoma. CDR3 in amino acids: CASSSGQFSGNTIYF. DNA for the CDR3: TGTGCCAGCAGCTCGGGACAGTTCTCTGGAAACACCATATATTTT. Full variable domain (missing parts from reference TRBV11-3 and TRBJ1-3): EAGVVQSPRYKIIEKKQPVAFWCNPISGHNTLYWYLQNLGQGPELLIRYENEEAVDDSQLPKDRFSAERLKGVDSTLKIQPAELGDSAVYLCASSSGQFSGNTIYFGEGSWLTVV.